This TCR beta chain was identified in a study of CD8+CD57+ T cells in acquired aplastic anemia. Study results and limitations: Patients and controls shared roughly 28 CD8+ CDR3 sequences, which appeared highly expressed in patients and within their immunodominant clones.

Germline V CDR1 and CDR2: LGHNT, FRNRAP. The CDR3 spans 18 residues. V gave up 2 bases and J gave up 1 base, with 21 bases separating them. TCR beta VDJ and CDR3 were profiled, and genomic DNA was the template. TCRdb re-called the reads with MiXCR, one entry per CDR3 protein. The table shows about 80,000 distinct CDR3 sequences, with less than 60% occurring only once. Concerning this clonotype: The target antigen is unknown.

The sequenced material came from sorted CD4+, CD8+, or CD8+CD57+ T cells (not recorded which) from PBMCs. The J gene is TRBJ2-7, the V gene TRBV12-5; D perhaps matches TRBD2 (6 bases). The sequence was collected from a human donor in good health, serving as a control. The DNA for the CDR3 is TGTGCTAGTGGTTTGAGGCACGGGAGCCAGGTAGTTTCCTACGAGCAGTACTTC. It encodes CASGLRHGSQVVSYEQYF.